This T cell receptor beta chain is drawn from a study of T cell responses to AZD1222 COVID-19 vaccine. From germline, CDR1 is SGHTA and CDR2 FQGNSA. The length of the CDR3 is 14 residues. The V gene end was trimmed by 5 bases and the J gene end by 4 bases; junction bases not matched to a gene: 4. Using immunoSEQ multiplex PCR, the repertoire was profiled, and TCRdb retains in-frame clones only, with some absent. The sample has tens of thousands of clones; under 95% are singletons. General study findings and limits: Females outnumbered males among donors, who were mostly white British; clonal diversity was possibly underestimated.

With respect to this clone: The target antigen is unknown.

The sample in question was peripheral blood, obtained 28 days after the second AZD1222 dose. The chain links TRBV7-2 to TRBJ2-3; the match to TRBD1 covers 9 bases. The receptor was derived from an adult who received the AZD1222 COVID-19 vaccine. CDR3 residues: CASSPGQGPDTQYF. The CDR3 DNA follows: TGTGCCAGCAGCCCGGGACAGGGACCAGATACGCAGTATTTT.